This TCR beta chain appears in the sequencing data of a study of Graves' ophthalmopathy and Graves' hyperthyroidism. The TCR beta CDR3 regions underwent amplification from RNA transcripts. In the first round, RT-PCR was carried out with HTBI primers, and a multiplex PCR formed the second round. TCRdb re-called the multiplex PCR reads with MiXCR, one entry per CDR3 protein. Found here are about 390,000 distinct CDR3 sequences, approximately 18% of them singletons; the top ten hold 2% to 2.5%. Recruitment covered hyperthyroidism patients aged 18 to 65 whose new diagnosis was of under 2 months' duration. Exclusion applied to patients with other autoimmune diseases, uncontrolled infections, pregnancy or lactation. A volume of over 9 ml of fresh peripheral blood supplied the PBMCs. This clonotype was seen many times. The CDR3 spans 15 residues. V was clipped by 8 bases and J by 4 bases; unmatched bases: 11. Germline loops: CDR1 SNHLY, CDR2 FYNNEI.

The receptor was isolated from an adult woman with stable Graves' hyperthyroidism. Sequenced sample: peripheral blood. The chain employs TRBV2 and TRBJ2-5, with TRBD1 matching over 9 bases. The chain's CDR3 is CASRDRVYRGETQYF. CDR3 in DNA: TGTGCCAGCCGGGACAGGGTATACCGGGGAGAGACCCAGTACTTC.